These 25 T cell receptor beta chains originate from one sample sequenced in a study of spatial heterogeneity in lung cancer. From the 5' RACE reads, TCRdb called clonotypes with MiXCR, one entry per CDR3 protein. The table has some 38,000 distinct CDR3 sequences, 6.5% to 9.5% seen once. Time point noted: sample taken at primary tumor resection. No cell sorting; template was whole RNA from tumor, lung tissue or PBMC. Sequenced material: PBMCs, taken at surgery. These receptors all come from a male donor with early-stage non-small cell lung cancer.

This clonotype was counted ten times or more. The chain links TRBV27 to TRBJ1-3, with 9 nucleotides matching TRBD1. Germline V gene sequence: CDR1 MNHEY, CDR2 SMNVEV (reference sequence). The CDR3 runs 15 residues. The V gene end was trimmed by 8 bases and the J gene end by 2 bases; junction bases not matched to a gene: 7. The CDR3 is CASPPGTGTGNTIYF. CDR3 bases: TGTGCCAGCCCCCCCGGGACAGGGACTGGAAACACCATATATTTT.

The V and J genes are TRBV12-3 or TRBV12-4 and TRBJ2-5; D gene ambiguous. This CDR3 contains 14 residues. V was cut by 7 bases and J by 7 bases, with 19 bases left in between. The CDR3 DNA is TGTGCCAGCACCGACACACGGAAAAAGTGGACCCAGTACTTC. It is translated as CASTDTRKKWTQYF.

V and J are TRBV5-1 and TRBJ1-5, with D possibly being TRBD1 (6 bases). The CDR3 is 14 amino acids. Trimming removed 0 bases at V and 5 bases at J, with 9 bases between. CDR1 SGHRS and CDR2 YFSETQ come from the germline V gene. For the CDR3, the DNA is TGCGCCAGCAGCTTGGCTAACAGGGATCAGCCCCAGCATTTT. It is translated as CASSLANRDQPQHF.

V gene TRBV19 combines with J gene TRBJ2-7; D might be TRBD2 (5 bases). Trimming took off 5 bases at V and 3 bases at J, with 11 bases between the two ends. The CDR3 extends over 13 amino acids. Germline V CDR1 and CDR2: LNHDA, SQIVND (reference sequence). CDR3 DNA: TGTGCCAGTAGTGTCCAGGCGGGCTACGAGCAGTACGTC. Protein sequence: CASSVQAGYEQYV.

This clonotype was detected many times. V usage is TRBV24-1 and J usage is TRBJ2-3; unclear D gene. Germline V lookup: CDR1 KGHDR, CDR2 SFDVKD. Trimming took off 1 base at V and 2 bases at J, with 6 bases between the two ends. The CDR3 sequence is 14 residues long. The CDR3 is CATSDLDFTDTQYF. The DNA of the CDR3 is TGTGCCACCAGTGATTTAGACTTCACAGATACGCAGTATTTT.

This chain uses TRBV29-1 with TRBJ1-5; 7 nucleotides agree with TRBD1. Germline CDR1 and CDR2: SQVTM and ANQGSEA. The V and J ends lost 5 bases and 7 bases, in that order; junction bases with no gene match: 17. This CDR3 region has 16 residues. CDR3 region: CSVRDSPETKEQPQHF. In nucleotides, the CDR3 is TGCAGCGTTAGGGACAGCCCAGAAACGAAGGAACAGCCCCAGCATTTT.

This clonotype was counted ten times or more. The chain recombines TRBV30 with TRBJ1-5; D remains unclear. Trimming took off 5 bases at V and 5 bases at J, with 16 bases between the two ends. In germline, CDR1 is GTSNPN, CDR2 SVGIG (reference sequence). The CDR3 is 14 residues long. CDR3 coding DNA: TGTGCCTGGGGCAGGCAGTCGGGTTATCAGCCCCAGCATTTT. Residues: CAWGRQSGYQPQHF.

V usage is TRBV7-2 and J usage is TRBJ2-1, with D maybe TRBD2 (5 bases). Germline CDR1 is SGHTA and CDR2 is FQGNSA. The CDR3 is 15 amino acids. Trimming took 4 bases from V and 3 from J, leaving 13 bases between them. The CDR3 loop is CASSSNPGSYNEQFF. CDR3 nucleotide sequence: TGTGCCAGCAGCTCAAACCCGGGAAGCTACAATGAGCAGTTCTTC.

This clonotype was seen a handful of times. The gene calls are TRBV20-1 and TRBJ1-5; maybe TRBD1 (5 bases). V was pared by 6 bases and J by 2 bases, with 20 bases between. The CDR3 contains 16 residues. Germline CDR1 is DFQATT and CDR2 is SNEGSKA (reference sequence). DNA of the CDR3: TGCAGTGCCAGAAAGGGTGGGGGTATGGGCAATCAGCCCCAGCATTTT. It codes for CSARKGGGMGNQPQHF.

In its sample, this clonotype was seen many times. V usage is TRBV29-1 and J usage is TRBJ2-1; 8 nucleotides align to TRBD2. This CDR3 has 16 amino acids. The trim removed 2 bases at V and 7 bases at J, leaving 13 bases unmatched. Looked up from germline, CDR1 is SQVTM and CDR2 is ANQGSEA. In DNA form, the CDR3 reads TGCAGCGTTGAAATCGGGGTAGCGGGGTTTACTAATGAGCAGTTCTTC. Translation: CSVEIGVAGFTNEQFF.

This rearrangement joins TRBV6-5 to TRBJ1-3, with D hard to call. V lost 6 bases and J lost 4, with 10 bases in between. From germline, CDR1 is MNHEY and CDR2 SVGAGI. The CDR3 is 13 amino acids. CDR3 sequence: CASSPPQGNTIYF. The CDR3 DNA sequence: TGTGCCAGCAGCCCTCCCCAGGGAAACACCATATATTTT.

The table lists this clonotype with a few counts. V usage is TRBV20-1 and J usage is TRBJ2-3; D ambiguous. V lost 3 bases and J 2 bases, leaving 9 bases between the germline ends. The CDR3 sequence is 13 residues long. Germline CDR1 is DFQATT and CDR2 is SNEGSKA (reference sequence). CDR3 nucleotides: TGCAGTGCTAGTTTGGGGATCACAGATACGCAGTATTTT. Encoded protein: CSASLGITDTQYF.

This rearrangement joins TRBV29-1 to TRBJ1-2; D not certain. The CDR3 runs 12 residues. Germline CDR1 SQVTM, CDR2 ANQGSEA. The V end lost 4 bases, the J end lost 2 bases, and 8 bases lay between the germline ends. The DNA for the CDR3 is TGCAGCGTTGCGGGCCAGAACTATGGCTACACCTTC. Its protein is CSVAGQNYGYTF.

The chain couples TRBV12-3 or TRBV12-4 to TRBJ1-1, with D possibly TRBD1 on 6 matching bases. The CDR3 length is 12 residues. V shed 7 bases and J shed 7 bases, with 13 bases lying between them. The CDR3 sequence: CASTLDRSEAFF. The DNA of the CDR3 is TGTGCCAGCACCCTAGACAGGAGTGAAGCTTTCTTT.

This clonotype was picked up many times. V gene TRBV29-1 combines with J gene TRBJ2-4; 7 bases map to TRBD1. CDR1 and CDR2 from the germline V gene are SQVTM and ANQGSEA. The junction had 3 bases not matched to a gene; V was cut back by 4 bases and J by 3 bases. The CDR3 consists of 13 residues. CDR3: CSVGGQYKNIQYF. The DNA of the CDR3 is TGCAGCGTTGGGGGACAGTACAAAAACATTCAGTACTTC.

Only a few counts were recorded for this clonotype. The chain joins TRBV19 to TRBJ1-1, with D unclear. The V gene lost 6 bases and the J gene lost 4 bases, with 6 bases spanning the gap. The CDR3 spans 11 residues. Per germline, CDR1 LNHDA and CDR2 SQIVND (reference sequence). The CDR3 sequence: CASRSSTEAFF. CDR3 DNA: TGTGCCAGTAGAAGCTCCACTGAAGCTTTCTTT.

The chain is built from TRBV11-3 and TRBJ2-1; D possibly matches TRBD1 or TRBD2 (5 bases each). CDR1 and CDR2 (germline): SGHNT, YENEEA. This CDR3 contains 19 residues. The V and J ends lost 3 bases and 8 bases respectively, with 29 bases between them. Written as DNA, the CDR3 is TGTGCCAGCAGCTTCGGACTCCGGGACGGCCTACAACACTTGGATGAGCAGTTCTTC. Translating it yields CASSFGLRDGLQHLDEQFF.

This clonotype was detected a few times. Germline is not matched at one junction end, which may reflect a read error. The chain has TRBV11-2 and TRBJ1-5; tentatively, D is TRBD1 (6 bases). The V gene's germline CDR1 is SGHAT and CDR2 FQNNGV. The CDR3 is made up of 17 amino acids. The CDR3 reads CASSSGQSTYSNRPQHF. The CDR3, as DNA: TGTGCCAGCAGCTCCGGACAGAGTACCTATAGCAATCGGCCCCAGCATTTT.

This chain uses TRBV29-1 with TRBJ2-1, with D possibly matching TRBD2 (5 bases). CDR1 is SQVTM, CDR2 ANQGSEA, per germline. Trimming took off 7 bases at V and 7 bases at J, with 20 bases between the two ends. The CDR3 is 14 residues long. In DNA, the CDR3 is TGCAGCGCTGGGGATCGGGGAGTTCGAAATGAGCAGTTCTTC. Amino acids: CSAGDRGVRNEQFF.

The chain carries TRBV4-3 and TRBJ1-3; no clear D. V lost 1 base, J lost 0 bases, and 10 bases lay in between. There are 16 residues in the CDR3. Germline V gives CDR1 LGHNA, CDR2 YSLEER. CDR3 sequence reads: CASSQVISASGNTIYF. In DNA form, the CDR3 reads TGCGCCAGCAGCCAAGTTATCAGCGCCTCTGGAAACACCATATATTTT.

This clonotype was recorded many times. The J gene is TRBJ2-1, the V gene TRBV24-1; TRBD2 might be the D (6 bases). This CDR3 comprises 16 residues. In germline, CDR1 is KGHDR, CDR2 SFDVKD. V lost 4 bases to trimming and J lost 6 bases, with 18 bases between them. This CDR3 is CATSDQALGGLNEQFF. The DNA of the CDR3 is TGTGCCACCAGTGACCAGGCCTTGGGAGGTCTCAATGAGCAGTTCTTC.

This clonotype has more than one count but fewer than ten. The chain couples TRBV15 to TRBJ2-1, with D uncertain. V lost 3 bases to trimming and J lost 10 bases, with 13 bases between them. Germline lookup yields CDR1 LNHNV and CDR2 YYDKDF (reference sequence). This CDR3 spans 13 amino acids. The CDR3, as DNA: TGTGCCACCAGCAGGGAGACATGGAACGAGCAGTTCTTC. It specifies CATSRETWNEQFF.

This clonotype has ten or more counts. CDR3 residues: CASSGTGGSYNEQFF. The CDR3 DNA follows: TGCGCCAGCAGCGGGACAGGGGGCTCCTACAATGAGCAGTTCTTC. This rearrangement joins TRBV5-1 to TRBJ2-1, with 11 bases lining up with TRBD1. The CDR3 has 15 residues. V was pared by 4 bases and J by 0 bases, with 0 bases of the junction left unmatched. Germline CDR1 and CDR2: SGHRS and YFSETQ.

This clonotype appeared many times. Here the CDR3 reads CATSSGFTGELFF. The CDR3 DNA reads as TGTGCCACCAGTAGCGGCTTCACCGGGGAGCTGTTTTTT. The rearrangement uses TRBV24-1 and TRBJ2-2, with D tentatively TRBD2 (5 bases). The CDR3 contains 13 residues. Trimming removed 6 bases from V and 4 bases from J, with 8 bases in between. In germline, CDR1 is KGHDR, CDR2 SFDVKD.

This clonotype appeared many times. The chain employs TRBV6-2 or TRBV6-3 and TRBJ2-7; 9 bases fit TRBD1. The trim removed 0 bases at V and 2 bases at J, leaving 5 bases unmatched. This CDR3 spans 16 amino acids. Germline CDR1 and CDR2: MNHEY and SVGEGT. This CDR3 reads CASSYSKDRGAYEQYV. CDR3 nucleotides: TGTGCCAGCAGTTACTCGAAGGACAGGGGTGCCTACGAGCAGTACGTC.